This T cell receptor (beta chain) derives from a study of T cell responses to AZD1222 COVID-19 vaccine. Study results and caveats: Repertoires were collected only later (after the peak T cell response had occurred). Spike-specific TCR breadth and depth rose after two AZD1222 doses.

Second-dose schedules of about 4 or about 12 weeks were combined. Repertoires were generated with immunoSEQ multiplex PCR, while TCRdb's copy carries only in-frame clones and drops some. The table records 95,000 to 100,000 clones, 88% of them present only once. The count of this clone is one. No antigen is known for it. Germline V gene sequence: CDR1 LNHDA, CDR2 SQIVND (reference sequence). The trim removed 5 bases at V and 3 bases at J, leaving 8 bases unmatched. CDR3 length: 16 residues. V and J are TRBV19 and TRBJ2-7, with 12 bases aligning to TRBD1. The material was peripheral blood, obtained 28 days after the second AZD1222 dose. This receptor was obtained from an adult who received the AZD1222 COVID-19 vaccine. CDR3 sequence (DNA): TGTGCCAGTAGTCGGGGGGACAGGGGGCGCAACTACGAGCAGTACTTC. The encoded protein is CASSRGDRGRNYEQYF.